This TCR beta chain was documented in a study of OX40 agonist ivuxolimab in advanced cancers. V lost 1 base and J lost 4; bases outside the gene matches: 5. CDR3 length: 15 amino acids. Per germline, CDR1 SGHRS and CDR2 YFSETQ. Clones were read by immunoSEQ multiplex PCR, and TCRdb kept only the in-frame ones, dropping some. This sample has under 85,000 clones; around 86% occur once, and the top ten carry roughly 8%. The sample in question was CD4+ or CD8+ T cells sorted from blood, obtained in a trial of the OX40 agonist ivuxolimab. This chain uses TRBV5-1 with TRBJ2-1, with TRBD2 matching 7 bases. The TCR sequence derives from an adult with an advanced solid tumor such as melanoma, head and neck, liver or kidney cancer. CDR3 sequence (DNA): TGCGCCAGCAGCTTGAATGGCGGGAGTTACAATGAGCAGTTCTTC. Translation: CASSLNGGSYNEQFF.